Each of the 21 T cell receptor beta chains below was sequenced from the same sample in a study of control samples from healthy donors and cancer patients. Assay used: immunoSEQ multiplex PCR; TCRdb lists only in-frame clones, some missing. The table lists 45,000 to 60,000 clones, around 87% of them singletons. The sequencing sample was made of PBMCs. Receptors originate from a man between 60 and 70 years old with head and neck cancer.

The CDR3 sequence: CASGMSTSGSGEQFF. The CDR3 DNA follows: TGTGCCAGCGGAATGAGTACTAGCGGGAGCGGTGAGCAGTTCTTC. The chain recombines TRBV9 with TRBJ2-1; TRBD2 matches at 11 bases. Germline lookup yields CDR1 SGDLS and CDR2 YYNGEE. V was clipped by 7 bases and J by 9 bases; unmatched bases: 12. This CDR3 has 15 residues.

This rearrangement joins TRBV3-1 (or the pseudogene TRBV3-2) to TRBJ2-1; D is unresolved. Deletions cut 4 bases from V and 0 bases from J, with 28 bases between. In germline, CDR1 is LGHDT, CDR2 YNNKEL (reference sequence). The CDR3 consists of 21 residues. The CDR3 nucleotides read TGTGCCAGCAGCCCCACTGGAACAGACTCCCCTTATCAGAGCTCCTACAATGAGCAGTTCTTC. Protein product: CASSPTGTDSPYQSSYNEQFF.

This clone was observed a handful of times. This chain connects TRBV11-1 to TRBJ2-7; D is uncertain. CDR1 and CDR2 (germline): SGHAT, FQDESV (reference sequence). V gave up 5 bases and J gave up 0 bases, with 14 bases separating them. This CDR3 comprises 15 residues. CDR3 protein: CASSTHPGSSYEQYF. CDR3 bases: TGTGCCAGCAGCACACATCCGGGTAGCTCCTACGAGCAGTACTTC.

CDR3 sequence: CASSQRTGILYQETQYF. In nucleotides, the CDR3 is TGTGCCAGCAGCCAAAGGACAGGGATCTTGTACCAAGAGACCCAGTACTTC. V and J are TRBV7-8 and TRBJ2-5, with 8 bases lining up with TRBD1. V gave up 5 bases and J gave up 0 bases; unmatched junction bases: 11. This CDR3 has 17 amino acids. Per the germline V gene, CDR1 is SGHVS and CDR2 is FQNEAQ.

This rearrangement joins TRBV27 to TRBJ2-7, with TRBD2 identical over 10 bases. The CDR3 runs to 15 residues. J lost 1 base, V lost 5 bases, and 5 bases had no gene match. Germline V CDR1 and CDR2: MNHEY, SMNVEV (reference sequence). The CDR3 spells CASSRSGLASYEQYF. For the CDR3, the DNA is TGTGCCAGCAGTCGATCGGGACTAGCGTCCTACGAGCAGTACTTC.

J is TRBJ1-3 and V is TRBV7-9; 7 positions match TRBD1. CDR3 length equals 13 residues. Germline-derived CDR1 and CDR2 are SEHNR and FQNEAQ (reference sequence). Trimming at V came to 2 bases and at J to 8 bases, leaving 3 bases not matched to a gene. This chain's CDR3 is CASSLTGVDTIYF. The CDR3 nucleotides read TGTGCCAGCAGCTTAACAGGGGTTGACACCATATATTTT.

This clone has only one observation. This sequence joins TRBV4-1 and TRBJ2-2; TRBD1 matches 8 bases. Per germline, CDR1 MGHRA and CDR2 YSYEKL. V was pared by 6 bases and J by 7 bases, with 10 bases of the junction left unmatched. The CDR3 has 15 amino acids. The CDR3 DNA reads as TGCGCCAGCAGTTCTATGGACAGGGAAAACGGGGAGCTGTTTTTT. It specifies CASSSMDRENGELFF.

This chain connects TRBV7-9 to TRBJ1-2, with 9 positions matching TRBD1. The junction had 3 bases not matched to a gene; V was cut back by 5 bases and J by 8 bases. Germline lookup yields CDR1 SEHNR and CDR2 FQNEAQ (reference sequence). CDR3 size: 12 residues. CDR3 in DNA: TGTGCCAGCAGCCATGGGACAGGGGGCTACACCTTC. This translates into CASSHGTGGYTF.

The J gene is TRBJ1-6, the V gene TRBV10-1; no firm D call. Deletions cut 2 bases from V and 1 base from J, with 12 bases between. The CDR3 is 17 amino acids. From germline, CDR1 is WNHNN and CDR2 SYGVQD (reference sequence). In nucleotides, the CDR3 is TGCGCCAGCAGTGAGCGGCTGGCGAGGTCCTATAATTCACCCCTCCACTTT. Residues: CASSERLARSYNSPLHF.

The sample holds one count of this clone. V gene TRBV7-9 combines with J gene TRBJ2-5; D tentatively fits TRBD1 or TRBD2 (5 bases each). V lost 4 bases to trimming and J lost 5 bases, with 20 bases between them. The CDR3 runs to 16 residues. Germline V gene data show CDR1 as SEHNR and CDR2 as FQNEAQ (reference sequence). CDR3 in amino acids: CASSWTGTQVMETQYF. As DNA, the CDR3 is TGTGCCAGCAGCTGGACCGGGACCCAAGTCATGGAGACCCAGTACTTC.

The genes are TRBV6-2 or TRBV6-3 and TRBJ2-3; 10 bases match TRBD2. The germline V gene encodes CDR1 MNHEY and CDR2 SVGEGT. After removal of 2 bases from V and 4 bases from J, the junction contained 9 bases not matched to a gene. There are 17 residues in the CDR3. The CDR3 region has the DNA TGTGCCAGCAGTTACCCAACCCTAGCGGGGGAAGCAGATACGCAGTATTTT. It encodes CASSYPTLAGEADTQYF.

The CDR3 sequence: CASRGWRGAGETQYF. The CDR3 DNA follows: TGCGCCAGCAGAGGCTGGCGGGGGGCGGGAGAGACCCAGTACTTC. The gene calls are TRBV5-1 and TRBJ2-5; the match to TRBD2 covers 8 bases. The V and J ends lost 5 bases and 4 bases, in that order; junction bases with no gene match: 10. CDR1 and CDR2 (germline): SGHRS, YFSETQ. The CDR3 is 15 residues long.

J is TRBJ1-4 and V is TRBV15; D is unresolved. CDR3 length equals 15 residues. Trimming stripped 8 bases from V and 0 bases from J, with 13 bases between. Germline lookup yields CDR1 LNHNV and CDR2 YYDKDF (reference sequence). CDR3 in DNA: TGTGCCACCTCCCTCCTGACCTCAACTAATGAAAAACTGTTTTTT. Protein sequence: CATSLLTSTNEKLFF.

The V gene is TRBV20-1, the J gene TRBJ2-7, with D perhaps TRBD1 or TRBD2 (5 bases each). V was cut by 3 bases and J by 2 bases, with 14 bases left in between. The CDR3 spans 14 residues. Germline V gene sequence: CDR1 DFQATT, CDR2 SNEGSKA (reference sequence). The CDR3 DNA follows: TGCAGTGCTAGTCGTGGGGGAGACCCCTACGAGCAGTACTTC. Translated, it gives CSASRGGDPYEQYF.

Of note for this clone: The junction differs from germline at one of its ends, possibly a read error. The chain carries TRBV6-2 or TRBV6-3 and TRBJ2-5; 12 bases are shared with TRBD2. CDR1 and CDR2 (germline): MNHEY, SVGEGT. This CDR3 is 12 amino acids long. The CDR3 is CASSQDTSGGHF. In DNA, the CDR3 is TGTGCCAGCAGTCAAGACACTAGCGGGGGGCACTTC.

The rearrangement uses TRBV3-1 (or the pseudogene TRBV3-2) and TRBJ2-2, with TRBD2 as a possible D gene (6 bases). V lost 4 bases to trimming and J lost 1 base, with 16 bases between them. The CDR3 runs to 17 residues. The germline V gene encodes CDR1 LGHDT and CDR2 YNNKEL (reference sequence). The CDR3 region has the DNA TGTGCCAGCAGCCCCGACGCGGGGCCCGTGAACACCGGGGAGCTGTTTTTT. Protein sequence: CASSPDAGPVNTGELFF.

V and J are TRBV5-6 and TRBJ2-2, with unresolved D. CDR3 length: 17 residues. Trimming removed 0 bases at V and 5 bases at J, with 17 bases between. Germline V gene data show CDR1 as SGHDT and CDR2 as YYEEEE. The CDR3 coding sequence is TGTGCCAGCAGCTTGGGCCCGTTGGATTTGAGGACCGGGGAGCTGTTTTTT. It is translated as CASSLGPLDLRTGELFF.

The chain links TRBV7-9 to TRBJ1-3; D possibly corresponds to TRBD1 (5 bases). Germline V CDR1 and CDR2: SEHNR, FQNEAQ (reference sequence). The ends were cut back, 5 bases at V and 0 bases at J, with 8 bases in the middle. CDR3 length: 14 amino acids. The CDR3 is CASSNQGSGNTIYF. In DNA, the CDR3 is TGTGCCAGCAGCAATCAGGGCTCTGGAAACACCATATATTTT.

This chain uses TRBV10-2 with TRBJ2-7; perhaps TRBD1 as D (7 bases). Germline V gene lookup returns CDR1 WSHSY and CDR2 SAAADI. The germline V and J ends were trimmed by 8 bases and 6 bases, with 17 bases remaining between them. The CDR3 totals 13 residues. CDR3 nucleotides: TGCGCCAGCCTCAGCAGGGGGGCGGTCGAGCAGTACTTC. Its protein product is CASLSRGAVEQYF.

This chain joins TRBV28 and TRBJ1-2, with D maybe TRBD1 (5 bases). CDR1 and CDR2 from the germline V gene are MDHEN and SYDVKM. Between the trimmed V and J ends, which lost 3 bases and 5 bases, there was a span of 7 bases. The CDR3 spans 12 residues. The CDR3 spells CASSLGEYGYTF. The DNA for the CDR3 is TGTGCCAGCAGTTTGGGGGAGTATGGCTACACCTTC.

V is TRBV9 and J is TRBJ2-1; 12 bases are a match to TRBD2. This CDR3 is 19 amino acids long. Trimming took 3 bases from V and 0 from J; bases not matched to a gene: 10. Germline-derived CDR1 and CDR2 are SGDLS and YYNGEE. CDR3: CASSGTSGGSSSSYNEQFF. CDR3 nucleotides: TGTGCCAGCAGCGGAACTAGCGGGGGGTCGAGCAGCTCCTACAATGAGCAGTTCTTC.